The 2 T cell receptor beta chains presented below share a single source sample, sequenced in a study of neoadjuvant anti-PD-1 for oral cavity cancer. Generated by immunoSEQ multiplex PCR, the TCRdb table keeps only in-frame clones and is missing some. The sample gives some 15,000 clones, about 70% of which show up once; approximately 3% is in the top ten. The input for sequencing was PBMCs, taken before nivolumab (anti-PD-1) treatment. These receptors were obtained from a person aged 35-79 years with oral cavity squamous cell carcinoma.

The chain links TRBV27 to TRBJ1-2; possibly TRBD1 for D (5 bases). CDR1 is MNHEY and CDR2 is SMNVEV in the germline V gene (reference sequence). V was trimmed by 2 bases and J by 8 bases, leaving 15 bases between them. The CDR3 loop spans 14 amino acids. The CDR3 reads CASSLNPRERGYTF. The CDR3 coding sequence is TGTGCCAGCAGTTTAAACCCCAGGGAAAGGGGCTACACCTTC.

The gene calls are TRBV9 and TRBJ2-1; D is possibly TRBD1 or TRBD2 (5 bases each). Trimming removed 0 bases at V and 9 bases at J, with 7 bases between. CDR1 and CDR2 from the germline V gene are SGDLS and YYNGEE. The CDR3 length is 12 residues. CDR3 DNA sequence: TGTGCCAGCAGCGTAGGGGGGAGTGAGCAGTTCTTC. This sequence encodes CASSVGGSEQFF.